This entry describes one TCR beta chain. Its specificity is not known. Diagnostic decisions used clinical symptoms, serum thyroxine and TRAb, thyroid ultrasound and orbital computed tomography. PBMCs came from 8.5 to 10 ml fresh peripheral blood. The record originates from a study of T cells in Graves' hyperthyroidism and ophthalmopathy. Study results and caveats: Blood also contained most expanded thyroid clonotypes above 0.001.

CDR1 is SGHTA and CDR2 is FQGNSA in the germline V gene. Trimming pared 5 bases from V and 5 bases from J, leaving 11 bases between. The CDR3 has 13 residues. It was RNA transcripts that yielded the amplified TCR beta CDR3 regions. Primed by the HTBI set, a first-round RT-PCR was run on the TCR CDR3. TCRdb used MiXCR to reprocess the multiplex PCR reads, holding one entry per CDR3 protein. The data contain approximately 210,000 distinct CDR3 sequences, 17% of them singletons. The sequencing input was blood. This receptor was taken from a man in his fifties with Graves' hyperthyroidism. V gene TRBV7-2 combines with J gene TRBJ2-3, with D uncertain. The CDR3 region has the DNA TGTGCCAGCAGCCAAGGGCCCCAAGATACGCAGTATTTT. Amino acid sequence: CASSQGPQDTQYF.